The 16 T cell receptor beta chains reported below all come from one sample, sequenced in a study of radiation and T cells in renal cell carcinoma. Here immunoSEQ multiplex PCR was the method, and the copy in TCRdb shows in-frame clones only, minus some. The table records about 150,000 clones, over 80% of them present only once. Stated time point: blood 2 weeks post-SBRT. Treatment meaning: 15 Gy SBRT to primary tumor, nephrectomy 4 weeks later. The material sequenced was blood, taken from a patient whose treatment included radiotherapy and nephrectomy. The receptors derive from a woman aged 50 to 65 with renal cell carcinoma.

This clone was detected once. This chain uses TRBV10-2 with TRBJ2-3; D unclear. CDR1 is WSHSY and CDR2 is SAAADI in the germline V gene. The CDR3 is 12 amino acids. Trimming removed 3 bases at V and 2 bases at J, with 3 bases between. CDR3 coding DNA: TGCGCCAGCAGTGATGCCACAGATACGCAGTATTTT. Translated: CASSDATDTQYF.

V is TRBV6-6 and J is TRBJ2-7; 9 bases are a match to TRBD1. There are 14 residues in the CDR3. Trimming at V came to 7 bases and at J to 5 bases, leaving 9 bases not matched to a gene. The germline V gene encodes CDR1 MNHNY and CDR2 SVGAGI (reference sequence). CDR3 bases: TGTGCCAGCAAAACGACAGGGGGGGAAAACGAGCAGTACTTC. Its protein product is CASKTTGGENEQYF.

The V call is TRBV5-6, the J call TRBJ2-3; D might be TRBD1 or TRBD2, each matching 6 bases. The CDR3 length is 15 residues. The V end was cut by 7 bases, the J end by 4 bases, with 19 bases between. CDR1 is SGHDT, CDR2 YYEEEE, per germline. The CDR3 reads CASEKGGSLPDTQYF. The CDR3 DNA follows: TGTGCCAGCGAAAAGGGGGGTTCTCTTCCAGATACGCAGTATTTT.

The rearrangement uses TRBV9 and TRBJ2-7; 11 positions match TRBD1. This CDR3 contains 14 residues. CDR1 is SGDLS and CDR2 is YYNGEE in the germline V gene. Germline trimming cut 0 bases from V and 6 bases from J; bases unmatched to any gene: 2. The CDR3 is CASSVGTGGREQYF. CDR3 nucleotides: TGTGCCAGCAGCGTAGGGACAGGGGGCCGCGAGCAGTACTTC. The entire variable domain, with the rest obtained from reference TRBV9 and TRBJ2-7, is as follows: DSGVTQTPKHLITATGQRVTLRCSPRSGDLSVYWYQQSLDQGLQFLIQYYNGEERAKGNILERFSAQQFPDLHSELNLSSLELGDSALYFCASSVGTGGREQYFGPGTRLTVT.

The rearrangement joins TRBV30 to TRBJ1-2; a possible D gene is TRBD1 (5 bases). In germline, CDR1 is GTSNPN, CDR2 SVGIG (reference sequence). The length of the CDR3 is 14 residues. Trimming took off 0 bases at V and 8 bases at J, with 16 bases between the two ends. CDR3 sequence reads: CAWSVQVRAGGYTF. DNA of the CDR3: TGTGCCTGGAGTGTACAGGTCCGGGCGGGGGGCTACACCTTC.

The gene calls are TRBV25-1 and TRBJ2-5; D is undetermined. The CDR3 is 11 amino acids. V lost 0 bases, J lost 11 bases, and 7 bases lay in between. Per the germline V gene, CDR1 is MGHDK and CDR2 is SYGVNS. The CDR3 sequence: CASSEYAEQYF. CDR3 DNA: TGTGCCAGCAGTGAATATGCAGAGCAGTACTTC.

This clone occurred a few times. The CDR3 is CASSGIMAEAFF. The CDR3 bases are TGTGCCAGCAGCGGAATCATGGCTGAAGCTTTCTTT. V is TRBV6-4 and J is TRBJ1-1; D uncertain. Germline loops: CDR1 MRHNA, CDR2 SNTAGT. Trimming pared 6 bases from V and 6 bases from J, leaving 11 bases between. This CDR3 is 12 amino acids long.

The CDR3 nucleotides read TGCGCCAGCAGCCAAGATTGGACTGAAGCTTTCTTT. Encoded protein: CASSQDWTEAFF. The rearrangement uses TRBV4-3 and TRBJ1-1, with D unclear. Germline values: CDR1 LGHNA, CDR2 YSLEER. V lost 0 bases, J lost 5 bases, and 4 bases lay in between. The CDR3 is 12 residues long.

J is TRBJ1-4 and V is TRBV2, with D uncertain. V gave up 4 bases and J gave up 4 bases, with 13 bases separating them. This CDR3 contains 15 residues. Looked up from germline, CDR1 is SNHLY and CDR2 is FYNNEI. CDR3 residues: CASSGSQLFNEKLFF. CDR3 in DNA: TGTGCCAGCAGTGGCAGCCAGCTCTTTAATGAAAAACTGTTTTTT.

CDR3 in amino acids: CAITDWGTGRSPLHF. The CDR3 DNA is TGTGCCATCACCGATTGGGGGACAGGGAGGTCACCCCTCCACTTT. The genes are TRBV10-3 and TRBJ1-6, with 9 positions matching TRBD1. J was trimmed by 10 bases and V by 7 bases; bases with no gene match: 11. This CDR3 has 15 residues. Germline V gene lookup returns CDR1 ENHRY and CDR2 SYGVKD.

The V and J genes are TRBV19 and TRBJ1-5; 8 bases fit TRBD1. Germline lookup yields CDR1 LNHDA and CDR2 SQIVND (reference sequence). The CDR3 totals 13 residues. The V segment lost 5 bases and the J segment 4 bases; nucleotides outside the gene matches: 1. The DNA for the CDR3 is TGTGCCAGTAGTGGGGACAGGAATCAGCCCCAGCATTTT. It yields the protein CASSGDRNQPQHF.

The J gene is TRBJ1-1, the V gene TRBV5-1; the D gene is possibly TRBD1 (5 bases). The CDR3 is 13 residues long. V lost 4 bases and J 6 bases, leaving 13 bases between the germline ends. Germline V CDR1 and CDR2: SGHRS, YFSETQ. The CDR3 DNA sequence: TGCGCCAGCAGCCAGGGAAATCGCCCTGAAGCTTTCTTT. It translates to CASSQGNRPEAFF.

This chain joins TRBV7-3 and TRBJ2-3; 10 positions match TRBD2. The J segment lost 4 bases and the V segment lost 2 bases, leaving 6 bases of the junction unmatched. CDR1 and CDR2 (germline): SGHTA, FQGTGA. This CDR3 is built from 16 residues. The CDR3 DNA reads as TGTGCCAGCAGCTTAGAGCGGGGGGGCGGCGCAGATACGCAGTATTTT. Residues: CASSLERGGGADTQYF.

The genes are TRBV19 and TRBJ1-5; D not certain. The germline gives CDR1 LNHDA, CDR2 SQIVND (reference sequence). CDR3 size: 15 residues. V lost 3 bases, J lost 2 bases, and 11 bases lay in between. This CDR3 reads CASSMGSRGNQPQHF. CDR3 in DNA: TGTGCCAGTAGTATGGGATCGAGAGGCAATCAGCCCCAGCATTTT.

The rearrangement uses TRBV6-1 and TRBJ1-2; D is possibly TRBD1 (5 bases). The CDR3 has 15 amino acids. Germline CDR1 MNHNS, CDR2 SASEGT. The V and J ends lost 2 bases and 0 bases respectively, with 10 bases between them. In DNA, the CDR3 is TGTGCCAGCAGTGAACTCCAGGGAGCTAACTATGGCTACACCTTC. Protein: CASSELQGANYGYTF.

This CDR3 is CASSDNRGIGQPQHF. The CDR3 DNA sequence: TGTGCCAGCAGTGATAACCGGGGAATAGGCCAGCCCCAGCATTTT. The chain carries TRBV6-1 and TRBJ1-5; D gene ambiguous. V lost 3 bases and J lost 7, with 16 bases in between. This CDR3 is 15 amino acids long. Germline V gene sequence: CDR1 MNHNS, CDR2 SASEGT.